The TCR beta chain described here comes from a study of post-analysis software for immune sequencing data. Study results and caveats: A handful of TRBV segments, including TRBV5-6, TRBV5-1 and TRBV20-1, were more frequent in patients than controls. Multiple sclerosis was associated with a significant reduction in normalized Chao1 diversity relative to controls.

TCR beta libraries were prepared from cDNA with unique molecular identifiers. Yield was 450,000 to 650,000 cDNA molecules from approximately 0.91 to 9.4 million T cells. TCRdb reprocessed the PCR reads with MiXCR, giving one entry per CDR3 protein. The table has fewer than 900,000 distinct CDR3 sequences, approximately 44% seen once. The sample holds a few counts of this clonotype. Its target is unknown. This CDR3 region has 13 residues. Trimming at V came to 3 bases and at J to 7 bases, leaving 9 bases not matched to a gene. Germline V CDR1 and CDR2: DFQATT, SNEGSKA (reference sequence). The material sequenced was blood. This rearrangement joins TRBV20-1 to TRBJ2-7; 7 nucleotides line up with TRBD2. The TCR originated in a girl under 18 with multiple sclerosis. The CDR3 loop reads CSASPSGVTEQYF. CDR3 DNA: TGCAGTGCTAGTCCCAGCGGGGTTACTGAGCAGTACTTC.